The source of this TCR beta chain is a study of cytomegalovirus exposure and HLA in healthy donors. Findings and limits, study-wide: On later analysis, the bulk of CMV-associated TCR beta chains appeared to be HLA-restricted.

In the PCR, 60 Vbeta and 13 Jbeta primers were used. Method: immunoSEQ multiplex PCR; TCRdb's copy keeps in-frame clones and lacks some. The sample shows approximately 150,000 clones, roughly four fifths of them seen only once. The CDR3 has 15 residues. Trimming removed 0 bases at V and 2 bases at J, with 5 bases between. CDR1 and CDR2 from the germline V gene are KGHSH and LQKENI. Concerning this clone: Its antigen remains unknown.

This rearrangement joins TRBV18 to TRBJ2-6, with D perhaps matching TRBD1 (5 bases). The sequence derives from a woman aged 40 to 50 in good health and CMV-seronegative. Specimen: PBMCs. The CDR3 here is CASSPPGAGANVLTF. The CDR3 bases are TGTGCCAGCTCACCACCAGGGGCTGGGGCCAACGTCCTGACTTTC.